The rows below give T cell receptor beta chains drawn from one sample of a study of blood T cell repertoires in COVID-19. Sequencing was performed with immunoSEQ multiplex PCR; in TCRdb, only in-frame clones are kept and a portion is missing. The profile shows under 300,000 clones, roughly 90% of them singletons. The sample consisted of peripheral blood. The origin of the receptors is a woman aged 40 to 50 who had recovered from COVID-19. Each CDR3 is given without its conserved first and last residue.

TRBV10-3	AISEETGEGWANYGYT
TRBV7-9	ASSAWRGPYNEQF
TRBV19	ASSSWDFLEGNQPQH
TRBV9	ASSVGGGTGELF
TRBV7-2	ASSFRASGELF
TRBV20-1	SANSPGQGS
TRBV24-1	ATSDLGGVAGDRDTQY
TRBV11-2	ASSLDVSTGGNYGYT
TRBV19	ASSSRPDTSYEQY
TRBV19	ASSTGLAAPEQF
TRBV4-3	ASSQDSGGGNTIY
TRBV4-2	ASSLVGGAQETQY
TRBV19	ASRERSGRAQQY
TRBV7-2	ASSSRLEFQETQY
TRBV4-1	ASSQDSWDRAFGEQY
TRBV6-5	ASSYTEGDQPQH
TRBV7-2	ASSSFSLRGAMETQY
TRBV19	ASSILRGGSNQPQH
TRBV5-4	ASSLLADPPYEQY
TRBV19	ASSIGTGRSPPLH
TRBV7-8	ASSLYGGDIYSNQPQH
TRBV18	ASSPDLNEKLF
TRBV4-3	ASSQDHRSNYGYT
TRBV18	ASSPIAGVFYEQY
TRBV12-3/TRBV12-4	ASRLQGVGEQY
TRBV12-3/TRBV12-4	ASSLSPGLRD
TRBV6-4	ASSDSATGELF
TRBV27	ASSPRYRDTEAF
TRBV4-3	ASSQETSGVYEQY
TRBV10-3	AISSINTHEQY
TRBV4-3	ASSQVVGQGAQNTQY
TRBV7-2	ASSLDPTGSPYEQY
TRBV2	ASRRRETDTQY
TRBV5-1	ASSLDGQGIGNTIY
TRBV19	ASSTVTGNQETQY
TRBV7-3	ASSLVGSDTGELF
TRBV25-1	ASRDSGGGYGYT
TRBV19	ASSETGGVYEQY
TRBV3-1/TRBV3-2	ASSQDLAGGRNEQF
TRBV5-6	ASSPNRGGVNTEAF
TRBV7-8	ASSLVKDSQYEQY
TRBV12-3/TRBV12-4	ASTLGQHYGYT
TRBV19	ASSIPGTDTQY
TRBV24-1	ATSHPTGTSGDTQY
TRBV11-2	ASSASLAGGFYNEQF
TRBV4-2	ASSQGRVLSNEQF
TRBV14	ASSQGIREGPRMETQY
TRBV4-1	ASSQGLRGTNEKLF
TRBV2	ASSEGFREQY
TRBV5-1	ASSLVVSSYNEQF
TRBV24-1	ATSAAHQGQGSYGYT
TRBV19	ASSIGPGRTGLYQPQH
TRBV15	ATSRLDRGINNEKLF
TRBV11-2	ASSSIGGLARRDQY
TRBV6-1	ASIQDGTYNEQF
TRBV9	ASGRGGLETQY
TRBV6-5	ASRTAYNSPLH
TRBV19	ASSQVQGAYNEQF
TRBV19	ASSILLAATDTQY
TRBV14	ASSQGGEQF